A single sample gave rise to the 9 T cell receptor beta chains below, sequenced in a study of blood T cell repertoires in COVID-19. Here immunoSEQ multiplex PCR was the method, and the copy in TCRdb shows in-frame clones only, minus some. This sample has almost 400,000 clones, with roughly 90% found just once. Specimen: PBMCs or T cells enriched from blood (not recorded which). The receptors originated from a woman aged 25 to 39 with acute COVID-19.

The chain employs TRBV3-1 (or the pseudogene TRBV3-2) and TRBJ1-5; 8 bases line up with TRBD1. Germline V gene sequence: CDR1 LGHDT, CDR2 YNNKEL (reference sequence). CDR3 length: 14 residues. V lost 0 bases and J lost 7; bases outside the gene matches: 2. Written as DNA, the CDR3 is TGTGCCAGCAGCCAAGAACAGGGGGGGCAGCCCCAGCATTTT. Translation gives CASSQEQGGQPQHF.

The CDR3 nucleotides read TGTGCCAGCAGTTTATGGTGGACAGGGGATGGAAATCAGCCCCAGCATTTT. Amino acids: CASSLWWTGDGNQPQHF. The V call is TRBV27, the J call TRBJ1-5, with 9 bases lining up with TRBD1. V lost 1 base to trimming and J lost 4 bases; unmatched junction nucleotides: 8. The CDR3 length is 17 residues. The germline CDR1 and CDR2 sequences are MNHEY and SMNVEV (reference sequence).

This sequence joins TRBV9 and TRBJ1-2; D is unclear. Trimming left V 0 bases short and J 4 bases short, with 16 bases between. There are 16 residues in the CDR3. The germline V gene encodes CDR1 SGDLS and CDR2 YYNGEE. The CDR3 DNA is TGTGCCAGCAGCGTAGCTTCTCTGGGTTCAGGCTATGGCTACACCTTC. Translation: CASSVASLGSGYGYTF.

This clone was detected only a few times. The V gene is TRBV5-1, the J gene TRBJ2-5, with 9 bases fitting TRBD2. This CDR3 comprises 16 residues. The V segment lost 0 bases and the J segment 4 bases; nucleotides outside the gene matches: 7. Germline V gene sequence: CDR1 SGHRS, CDR2 YFSETQ. The CDR3 DNA reads TGCGCCAGCAGCTTGGTTTCGCGGGGGGGCCGAGAGACCCAGTACTTC. Encoded protein: CASSLVSRGGRETQYF.

This chain uses TRBV7-2 with TRBJ2-1; TRBD2 aligns across 16 bases. Germline CDR1 reads SGHTA; CDR2 reads FQGNSA. V lost 5 bases, J lost 9 bases, and 7 bases stayed unmatched. The CDR3 consists of 16 residues. This CDR3 is CASSTGTSGGAGEQFF. In nucleotides, the CDR3 is TGTGCCAGCAGCACAGGGACTAGCGGGGGGGCGGGTGAGCAGTTCTTC.

This sequence joins TRBV30 and TRBJ1-5, with 7 positions matching TRBD1. There are 15 residues in the CDR3. The junction had 14 bases not matched to a gene; V was cut back by 5 bases and J by 7 bases. CDR1 is GTSNPN, CDR2 SVGIG, per germline (reference sequence). This chain's CDR3 is CAWSLFEGAGQPQHF. CDR3 in DNA: TGTGCCTGGTCGCTATTCGAGGGGGCTGGGCAGCCCCAGCATTTT.

V usage is TRBV9 and J usage is TRBJ2-5, with 10 bases identical to TRBD2. V lost 0 bases to trimming and J lost 1 base; unmatched junction nucleotides: 3. Germline loops: CDR1 SGDLS, CDR2 YYNGEE. There are 16 residues in the CDR3. CDR3 bases: TGTGCCAGCAGCGTAGTAGCGGGGGGACCCCAAGAGACCCAGTACTTC. It encodes CASSVVAGGPQETQYF.

The V call is TRBV7-2, the J call TRBJ1-6; possibly TRBD1 for D (5 bases). The ends were cut back, 7 bases at V and 10 bases at J, with 23 bases in the middle. The CDR3 spans 16 residues. In germline, CDR1 is SGHTA, CDR2 FQGNSA. In DNA form, the CDR3 reads TGTGCCAGCACCCAAAGTCTGTCCATGGGGCGCTCACCCCTCCACTTT. Its translation: CASTQSLSMGRSPLHF.

The chain joins TRBV5-5 to TRBJ1-2, with 9 bases identical to TRBD1. J was trimmed by 4 bases and V by 3 bases; bases with no gene match: 7. The CDR3 has 15 residues. In germline, CDR1 is SGHKS, CDR2 YYEKEE (reference sequence). The CDR3 loop is CASSWRTGAPYGYTF. CDR3 in DNA: TGTGCCAGCAGCTGGCGGACAGGGGCGCCCTATGGCTACACCTTC.